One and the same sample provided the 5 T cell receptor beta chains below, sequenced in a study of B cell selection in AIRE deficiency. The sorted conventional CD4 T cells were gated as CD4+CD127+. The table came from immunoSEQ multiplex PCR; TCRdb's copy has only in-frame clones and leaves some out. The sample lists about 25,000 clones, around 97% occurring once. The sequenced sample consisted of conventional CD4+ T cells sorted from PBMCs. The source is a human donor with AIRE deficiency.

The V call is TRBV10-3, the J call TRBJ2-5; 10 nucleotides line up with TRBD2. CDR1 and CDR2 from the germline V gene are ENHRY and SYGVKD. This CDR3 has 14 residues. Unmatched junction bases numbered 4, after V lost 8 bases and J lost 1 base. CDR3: CAIYSGRPQETQYF. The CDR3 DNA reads TGTGCCATCTATAGCGGGAGGCCCCAAGAGACCCAGTACTTC.

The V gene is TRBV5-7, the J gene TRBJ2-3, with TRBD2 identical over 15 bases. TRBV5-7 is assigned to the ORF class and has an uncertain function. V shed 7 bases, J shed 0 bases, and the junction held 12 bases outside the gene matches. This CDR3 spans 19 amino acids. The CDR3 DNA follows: TGTGCCAGCGCAATCAGGTGGACTAGCGGGAGGGACAGCACAGATACGCAGTATTTT. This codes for CASAIRWTSGRDSTDTQYF.

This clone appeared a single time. CDR3 nucleotide sequence: TGTGCCAGTAGTATAAGTGGGAGGGCCGAATACGAGCAGTACTTC. As protein: CASSISGRAEYEQYF. The genes are TRBV19 and TRBJ2-7; 7 bases align to TRBD2. CDR3 size: 15 residues. V was pared by 2 bases and J by 4 bases, with 8 bases of the junction left unmatched. Germline-derived CDR1 and CDR2 are LNHDA and SQIVND (reference sequence). The entire variable domain, with the rest obtained from reference TRBV19 and TRBJ2-7, is as follows: DGGITQSPKYLFRKEGQNVTLSCEQNLNHDAMYWYRQDPGQGLRLIYYSQIVNDFQKGDIAEGYSVSREKKESFPLTVTSAQKNPTAFYLCASSISGRAEYEQYFGPGTRLTVT.

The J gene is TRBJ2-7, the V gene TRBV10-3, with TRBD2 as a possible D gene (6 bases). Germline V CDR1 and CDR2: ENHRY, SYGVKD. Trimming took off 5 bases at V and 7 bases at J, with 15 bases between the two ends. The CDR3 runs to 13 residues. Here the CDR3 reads CAISRESGSEQYF. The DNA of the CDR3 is TGTGCCATCAGTCGGGAGTCGGGGTCTGAGCAGTACTTC.

The CDR3 here is CASSVGGHEQFF. CDR3 nucleotides: TGTGCCAGCAGCGTAGGGGGACATGAGCAGTTCTTC. The rearrangement uses TRBV9 and TRBJ2-1; either TRBD1 or TRBD2 may fit D (5 bases each). This CDR3 contains 12 residues. In germline, CDR1 is SGDLS, CDR2 YYNGEE. Trimming left V 0 bases short and J 8 bases short, with 6 bases between.